The 11 T cell receptor beta chains presented below share a single source sample, sequenced in a study of tumor and adjacent non-tumor tissue in lung cancer. A modified ARM-PCR protocol with three rounds of nested PCR amplified TCRbeta. A single record per CDR3 protein comes from TCRdb applying MiXCR to the multiplex PCR reads. The data contain 40,000 to 45,000 distinct CDR3 sequences, roughly 60% of them seen just once; the ten biggest clones take up less than 55%. No cell sorting was done before RNA was extracted from the tissue. The normal lung tissue was taken more than 3 cm from the tumor edge. The sequenced sample was distant non-tumor lung tissue. The source of these receptors is a man aged 50 or older with non-small cell lung cancer.

In its sample, this clonotype was seen many times. The chain couples TRBV20-1 to TRBJ1-1, with 11 nucleotides matching TRBD1. The CDR3 has 13 amino acids. Germline CDR1 reads DFQATT; CDR2 reads SNEGSKA (reference sequence). CDR3 nucleotides: TGCACCCGGGACAGGGGGTTGAACACTGAAGCTTTCTTT. This encodes CTRDRGLNTEAFF.

About this clonotype: One end of the junction fails to match germline, which may point to a read error. The chain couples TRBV5-5 to TRBJ2-7; D ambiguous. This CDR3 spans 14 amino acids. Per germline, CDR1 SGHKS and CDR2 YYEKEE (reference sequence). CDR3 DNA: TGTGCCAGCAGCTTGGACGGTCCCCCCTACGAGCAGTACTTT. Encoded protein: CASSLDGPPYEQYF.

Remarks on this clonotype: The junction departs from the called germline gene at one end, perhaps through a read error. The chain links TRBV6-6 to TRBJ1-5; no clear D. Germline lookup yields CDR1 MNHNY and CDR2 SVGAGI (reference sequence). The CDR3 totals 14 residues. CDR3 residues: CASRKDPDNQSQHF. In DNA form, the CDR3 reads TGTGCCAGCAGGAAAGATCCCGACAATCAGTCCCAGCATTTT.

Comments on this clonotype: This could be a read error, since a much larger clone is one nucleotide away. The chain is built from TRBV20-1 and TRBJ1-5; D gene uncertain. Germline lookup yields CDR1 DFQATT and CDR2 SNEGSKA (reference sequence). V lost 6 bases, J lost 4 bases, and 13 bases lay in between. The CDR3 is made up of 13 amino acids. The CDR3 DNA is TGCAGTGCAAGGTGGGATAGGAATCAGCCCCAGCATTTT. It codes for CSARWDRNQPQHF.

This chain links TRBV5-4 with TRBJ2-5; no clear D. The germline V gene encodes CDR1 SGHNT and CDR2 YYREEE (reference sequence). CDR3 length: 11 residues. The V end was cut by 5 bases, the J end by 13 bases, with 15 bases between. The CDR3 nucleotides are TGTGCCAGCAGTGGCCAAGAGGCCCGGTACTTC. It is translated as CASSGQEARYF.

V is TRBV10-1 and J is TRBJ2-2; no firm D call. Trimming left V 3 bases short and J 9 bases short, with 17 bases between. This CDR3 spans 15 amino acids. Germline CDR1 and CDR2: WNHNN and SYGVQD (reference sequence). The CDR3 DNA reads as TGCGCCAGCAGTGAAGCCGGAACGAACATCAGGGAGCTGTTTTTT. Translating it yields CASSEAGTNIRELFF.

Concerning this clonotype: With a much larger clone just one base away, this may be a read error. This sequence joins TRBV13 and TRBJ2-7; 12 positions agree with TRBD2. The CDR3 runs to 16 residues. CDR1 is PRHDT, CDR2 FYEKMQ, per germline (reference sequence). V was pared by 7 bases and J by 4 bases, with 11 bases of the junction left unmatched. The CDR3 loop reads CASNTGGLAGGYEQYF. The CDR3 DNA reads TGTGCCAGCAACACTGGGGGTCTAGCGGGAGGGTACGAGCAGTACTTC. The full variable domain, with the rest looked up from reference TRBV13 and TRBJ2-7, is AAGVIQSPRHLIKEKRETATLKCYPIPRHDTVYWYQQGPGQDPQFLISFYEKMQSDKGSIPDRFSAQQFSDYHSELNMSSLELGDSALYFCASNTGGLAGGYEQYFGPGTRLTVT.

By proportion, this clonotype is medium-sized (0.01 to 0.1%). This chain uses TRBV6-5 with TRBJ1-4; the D is unclear. The V end was cut by 0 bases, the J end by 8 bases, with 13 bases between. The germline CDR1 and CDR2 sequences are MNHEY and SVGAGI. The CDR3 has 15 amino acids. CDR3 sequence: CASSYSDLGFEKLFF. DNA of the CDR3: TGTGCCAGCAGTTACTCCGACCTGGGTTTCGAAAAACTGTTTTTT.

Remarks on this clonotype: Its ends do not fully match the called genes, so a read error is possible. The chain couples TRBV11-2 to TRBJ1-1; D uncertain. The CDR3 contains 13 residues. Per germline, CDR1 SGHAT and CDR2 FQNNGV. The chain's CDR3 is CASSSMRNTEAIF. CDR3 nucleotide sequence: TGTGCCAGCAGCTCGATGAGGAACACTGAAGCTATCTTT.

The CDR3 DNA is TGTGCCAGCAGCTTGCGACTAGCGGGAGATAACACTGGGGAGCCCTTTTTT. It codes for CASSLRLAGDNTGEPFF. The J gene is TRBJ2-2, the V gene TRBV5-4, with 12 nucleotides matching TRBD2. This CDR3 region has 17 residues. The V and J ends lost 1 base and 17 bases, in that order; junction bases with no gene match: 18. Germline-derived CDR1 and CDR2 are SGHNT and YYREEE (reference sequence).

V is TRBV11-2 and J is TRBJ2-7, with D perhaps TRBD1 (6 bases). The V end was cut by 4 bases, the J end by 0 bases, with 19 bases between. This CDR3 is 17 amino acids long. CDR1 and CDR2 from the germline V gene are SGHAT and FQNNGV. CDR3: CASSSGTRGGSSYEQYF. CDR3 sequence (DNA): TGTGCCAGCAGCTCTGGGACAAGGGGTGGCAGCTCCTACGAGCAGTACTTC.